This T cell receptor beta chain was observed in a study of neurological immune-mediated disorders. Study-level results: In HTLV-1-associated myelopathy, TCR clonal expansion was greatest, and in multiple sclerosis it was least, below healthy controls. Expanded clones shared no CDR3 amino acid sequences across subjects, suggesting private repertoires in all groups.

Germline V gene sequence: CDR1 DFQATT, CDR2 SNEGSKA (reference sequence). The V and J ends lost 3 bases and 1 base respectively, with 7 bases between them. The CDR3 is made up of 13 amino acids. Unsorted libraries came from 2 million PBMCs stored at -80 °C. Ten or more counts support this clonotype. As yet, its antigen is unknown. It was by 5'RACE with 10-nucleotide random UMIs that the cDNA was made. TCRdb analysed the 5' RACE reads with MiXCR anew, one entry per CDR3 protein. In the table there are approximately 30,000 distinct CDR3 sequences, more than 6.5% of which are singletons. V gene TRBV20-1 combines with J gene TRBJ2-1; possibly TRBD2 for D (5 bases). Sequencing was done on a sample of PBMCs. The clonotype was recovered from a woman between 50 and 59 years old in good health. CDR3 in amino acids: CSARGASYNEQFF. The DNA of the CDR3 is TGCAGTGCTAGGGGAGCGTCCTACAATGAGCAGTTCTTC.